This T cell receptor beta chain comes out of a study of radiation and T cells in renal cell carcinoma. Points from the study as a whole: In blood, top tumor clones expanded by 2 weeks, shrinking by 4.

Clones were read by immunoSEQ multiplex PCR, and TCRdb kept only the in-frame ones, dropping some. The sample has about 78,000 clones, 70% to 90% seen once. Time point defined: blood 4 weeks post-SBRT, at nephrectomy. Treatment denoted: 15 Gy SBRT to primary tumor, nephrectomy 4 weeks later. Nephrectomy followed 15 Gy stereotactic body radiation by 4 weeks. Blood was sampled at baseline, 2 weeks and 4 weeks after SBRT. The tumor was a clear cell renal cell carcinoma. Worth noting for this clone: Its antigen is undetermined.

With 5 bases clipped from V and 4 bases from J, the junction kept 7 bases outside the gene matches. This CDR3 is 16 amino acids long. The germline CDR1 and CDR2 sequences are SGHTS and YDEGEE. This TCR was sampled from a woman aged 65 to 85 with renal cell carcinoma. The V call is TRBV5-8, the J call TRBJ2-3; 13 bases fit TRBD2. The sample here was blood, taken from a patient whose treatment included radiotherapy and nephrectomy. DNA for the CDR3: TGTGCCAGCAGTCTACTCGGACTAGCGGGGGCAGATACGCAGTATTTT. This gives the protein CASSLLGLAGADTQYF.